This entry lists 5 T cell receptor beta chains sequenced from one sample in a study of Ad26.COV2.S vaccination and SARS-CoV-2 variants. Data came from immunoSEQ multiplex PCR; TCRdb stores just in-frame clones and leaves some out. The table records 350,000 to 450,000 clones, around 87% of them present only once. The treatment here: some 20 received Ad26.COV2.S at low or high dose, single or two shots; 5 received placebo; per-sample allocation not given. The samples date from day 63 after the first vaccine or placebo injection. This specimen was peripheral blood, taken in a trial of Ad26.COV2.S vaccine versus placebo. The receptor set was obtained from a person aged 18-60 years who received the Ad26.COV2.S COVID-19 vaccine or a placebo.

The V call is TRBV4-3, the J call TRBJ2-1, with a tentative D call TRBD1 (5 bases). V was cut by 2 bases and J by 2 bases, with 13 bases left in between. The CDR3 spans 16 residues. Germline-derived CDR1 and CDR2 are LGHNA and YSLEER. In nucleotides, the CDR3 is TGCGCCAGCAGCCAATCCCAGGGTATAACCTACAATGAGCAGTTCTTC. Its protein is CASSQSQGITYNEQFF.

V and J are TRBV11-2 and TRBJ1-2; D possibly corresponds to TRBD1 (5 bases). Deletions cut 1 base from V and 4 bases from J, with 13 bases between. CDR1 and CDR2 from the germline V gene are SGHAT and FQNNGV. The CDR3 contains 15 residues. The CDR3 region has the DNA TGTGCCAGCAGCTTAGGGGGCAGATCTACCTATGGCTACACCTTC. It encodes CASSLGGRSTYGYTF.

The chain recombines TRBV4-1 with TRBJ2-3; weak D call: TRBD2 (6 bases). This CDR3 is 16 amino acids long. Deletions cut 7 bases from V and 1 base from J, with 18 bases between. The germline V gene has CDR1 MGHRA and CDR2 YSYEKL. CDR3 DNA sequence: TGCGCCAGCATCCCTGGCGGGGCACCTCGCACAGATACGCAGTATTTT. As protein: CASIPGGAPRTDTQYF.

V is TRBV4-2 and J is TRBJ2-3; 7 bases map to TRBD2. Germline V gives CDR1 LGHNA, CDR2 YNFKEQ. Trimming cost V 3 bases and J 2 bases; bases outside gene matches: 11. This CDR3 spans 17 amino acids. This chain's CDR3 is CASSHPPAGEFTDTQYF. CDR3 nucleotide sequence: TGTGCCAGCAGCCACCCACCCGCGGGGGAATTCACAGATACGCAGTATTTT.

This chain's CDR3 is CASSQDKTDTQYF. CDR3 nucleotide sequence: TGTGCCAGCAGCCAAGATAAGACAGATACGCAGTATTTT. The V gene is TRBV3-1 (or the pseudogene TRBV3-2), the J gene TRBJ2-3, with D hard to call. V was cut by 0 bases and J by 3 bases, with 4 bases left in between. In germline, CDR1 is LGHDT, CDR2 YNNKEL (reference sequence). This CDR3 has 13 residues.